The sequence of this TCR beta chain was determined in a study of blood T cell repertoires in COVID-19. In the study overall: Spain, Italy and the United States supplied samples that represented acute and convalescent COVID-19.

Participants' reported clinical history set cohort assignment. Recovered participants had two consecutive negative NP/OP PCR tests, healthcare professional clearance, or symptom resolution. Germline loops: CDR1 SQVTM, CDR2 ANQGSEA. CDR3 length: 14 residues. With V trimmed by 7 bases and J by 4 bases, 11 bases remained unmatched. Authors' data handling: The assay estimated nucleated cells by amplifying reference gene primers. The repertoire was sequenced with immunoSEQ multiplex PCR; TCRdb's copy has only in-frame clones and lacks some. V, J and clone size were drawn from that table, and D and trimming were deduced from the DNA. Here the sample spans 200,000 or so clones, around 81% being singletons.

The TCR was taken from a man aged 35-49 years who had recovered from COVID-19. The chain recombines TRBV29-1 with TRBJ2-5, with 8 nucleotides matching TRBD2. What was sequenced was PBMCs or T cells enriched from blood (not recorded which). CDR3 coding DNA: TGCAGCGGGTCCCCGGGGGGGCTAAGAGAGACCCAGTACTTC. This translates into CSGSPGGLRETQYF.